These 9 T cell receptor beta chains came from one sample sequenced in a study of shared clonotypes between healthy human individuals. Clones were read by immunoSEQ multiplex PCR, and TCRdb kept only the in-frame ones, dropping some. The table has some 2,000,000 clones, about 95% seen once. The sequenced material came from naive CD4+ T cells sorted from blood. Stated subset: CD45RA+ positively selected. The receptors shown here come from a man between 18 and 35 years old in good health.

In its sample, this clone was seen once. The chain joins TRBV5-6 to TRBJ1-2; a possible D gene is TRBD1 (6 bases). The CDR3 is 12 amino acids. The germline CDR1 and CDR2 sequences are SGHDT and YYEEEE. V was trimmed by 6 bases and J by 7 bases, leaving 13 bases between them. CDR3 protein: CASTRGQSGYTF. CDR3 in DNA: TGTGCCAGCACCCGGGGGCAGAGTGGCTACACCTTC.

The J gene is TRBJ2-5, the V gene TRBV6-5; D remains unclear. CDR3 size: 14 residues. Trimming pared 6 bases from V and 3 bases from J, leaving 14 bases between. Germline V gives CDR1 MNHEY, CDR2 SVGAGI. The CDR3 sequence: CASRMDPTKETQYF. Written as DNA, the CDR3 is TGTGCCAGCAGAATGGACCCCACCAAAGAGACCCAGTACTTC.

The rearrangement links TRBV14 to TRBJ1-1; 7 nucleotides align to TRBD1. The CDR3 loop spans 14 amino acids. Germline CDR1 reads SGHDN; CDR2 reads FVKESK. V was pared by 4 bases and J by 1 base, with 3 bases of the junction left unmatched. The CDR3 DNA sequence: TGTGCCAGCAGCCGGGGACAGCGGAACACTGAAGCTTTCTTT. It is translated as CASSRGQRNTEAFF.

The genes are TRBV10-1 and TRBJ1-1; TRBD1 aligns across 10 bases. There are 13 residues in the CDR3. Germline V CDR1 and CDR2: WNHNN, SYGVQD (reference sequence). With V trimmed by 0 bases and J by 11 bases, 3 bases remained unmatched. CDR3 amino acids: CASSESDRGSAFF. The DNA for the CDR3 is TGCGCCAGCAGTGAGTCGGACAGGGGGTCGGCTTTCTTT.

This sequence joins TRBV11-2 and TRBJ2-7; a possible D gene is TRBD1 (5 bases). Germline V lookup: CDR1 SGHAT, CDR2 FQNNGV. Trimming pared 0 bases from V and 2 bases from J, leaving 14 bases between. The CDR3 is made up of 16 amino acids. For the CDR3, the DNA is TGTGCCAGCAGCTTAGATGGGGCGACCTTTACCTACGAGCAGTACTTC. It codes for CASSLDGATFTYEQYF.

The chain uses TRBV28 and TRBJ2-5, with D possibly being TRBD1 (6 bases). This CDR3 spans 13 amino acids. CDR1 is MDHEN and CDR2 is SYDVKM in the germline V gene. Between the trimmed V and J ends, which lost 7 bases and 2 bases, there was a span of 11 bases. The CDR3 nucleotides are TGTGCCAGCACAGGACAGCTACAAGAGACCCAGTACTTC. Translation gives CASTGQLQETQYF.

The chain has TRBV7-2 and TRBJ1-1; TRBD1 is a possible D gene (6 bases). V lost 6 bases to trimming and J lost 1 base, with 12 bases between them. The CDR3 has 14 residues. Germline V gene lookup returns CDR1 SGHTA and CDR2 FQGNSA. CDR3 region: CASRQGFGNTEAFF. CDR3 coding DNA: TGTGCCAGCAGACAGGGTTTTGGGAACACTGAAGCTTTCTTT. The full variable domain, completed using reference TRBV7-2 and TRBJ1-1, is GAGVSQSPSNKVTEKGKDVELRCDPISGHTALYWYRQSLGQGLEFLIYFQGNSAPDKSGLPSDRFSAERTGGSVSTLTIQRTQQEDSAVYLCASRQGFGNTEAFFGQGTRLTVV.

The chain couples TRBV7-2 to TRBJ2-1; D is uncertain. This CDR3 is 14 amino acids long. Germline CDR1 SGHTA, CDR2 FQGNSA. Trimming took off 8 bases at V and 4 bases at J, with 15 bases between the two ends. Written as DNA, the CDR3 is TGTGCCAGCGCAGAAAGGACGCAATACAATGAGCAGTTCTTC. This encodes CASAERTQYNEQFF.

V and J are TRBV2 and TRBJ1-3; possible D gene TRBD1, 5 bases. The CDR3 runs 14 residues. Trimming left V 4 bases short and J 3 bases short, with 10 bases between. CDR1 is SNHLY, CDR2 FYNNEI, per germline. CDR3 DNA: TGTGCCAGCAGTGCGGGGGGAATTGGAAACACCATATATTTT. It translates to CASSAGGIGNTIYF.